A selection of T cell receptor beta chains follows, all from one sample in a study of T cells of healthy individuals. TCRdb recomputed calls from the 5' RACE reads with MiXCR, one row per CDR3 protein. The repertoire holds more than 85,000 distinct CDR3 sequences, under 20% seen once, with roughly 6.2% in the top ten. The receptors shown here come from a human donor in good health. Each CDR3 is given with its conserved first and last residue. A D gene is named only where the DNA matches it firmly. Only part of the rows carry a size: once, few, many, or a class if the clone is expanded.

TRBV3-1,TRBD1,TRBJ1-6,many,CASSQRDRNSPLHF,TGTGCCAGCAGCCAACGGGACAGGAATTCACCCCTCCACTTT
TRBV28,NA,TRBJ2-7,many,CASSRPGAEGSYEQYF,TGTGCCAGCAGTCGCCCGGGAGCGGAAGGCTCCTACGAGCAGTACTTC
TRBV12-3/TRBV12-4,TRBD1,TRBJ1-1,NA,CASSRDRGEAFF,TGTGCCAGCAGCCGGGACAGGGGGGAAGCTTTCTTT
TRBV20-1,NA,TRBJ2-6,many,CSARVWGSGANVLTF,TGCAGTGCTAGAGTGTGGGGCTCTGGGGCCAACGTCCTGACTTTC
TRBV20-1,TRBD1,TRBJ2-7,many,CSARERDRAYEQYF,TGCAGTGCTAGAGAACGGGACAGGGCCTACGAGCAGTACTTC
TRBV29-1,NA,TRBJ2-3,NA,CSADSEPYTDTQYF,TGCAGCGCTGACAGCGAACCCTACACAGATACGCAGTATTTT
TRBV7-3,TRBD2,TRBJ2-1,many,CASSLKPLGGAGGSYNEQFF,TGTGCCAGCAGCTTAAAACCCCTCGGGGGGGCGGGGGGTTCCTACAATGAGCAGTTCTTC
TRBV7-9,NA,TRBJ2-7,NA,CASSPPGGGYEQYF,TGTGCCAGCAGCCCGCCTGGAGGGGGATACGAGCAGTACTTC
TRBV29-1,NA,TRBJ2-5,many,CSVEGDVAGETQYF,TGCAGCGTTGAAGGGGACGTCGCGGGAGAGACCCAGTACTTC
TRBV29-1,TRBD2,TRBJ2-7,NA,CSVDGAGVVYEQYF,TGCAGCGTAGACGGAGCGGGAGTCGTATACGAGCAGTACTTC
TRBV6-5,NA,TRBJ1-1,once,CASSYPGDTEAFF,TGTGCCAGCAGTTACCCCGGGGACACTGAAGCTTTCTTT
TRBV4-1,NA,TRBJ1-4,NA,CASSQPTGSRSENLFF,TGCGCCAGCAGCCAGCCTACAGGGAGTAGATCGGAAAACCTGTTTTTT
TRBV28,TRBD1,TRBJ2-7,NA,CASSTGDGAPIYEQYF,TGTGCCAGCAGCACAGGGGACGGGGCACCGATCTACGAGCAGTACTTC
TRBV1,NA,TRBJ2-5,many,CTSRMTAGGEYQETQYF,TGCACCAGCAGGATGACAGCGGGAGGGGAGTACCAAGAGACCCAGTACTTC
TRBV4-1,NA,TRBJ1-6,NA,CASSQGEPGPTYNSPLHF,TGCGCCAGCAGCCAAGGGGAACCGGGACCCACCTATAATTCACCCCTCCACTTT
TRBV18,NA,TRBJ2-7,many,CASSADGYEQYF,TGTGCCAGCTCGGCCGACGGCTACGAGCAGTACTTC
TRBV25-1,NA,TRBJ1-4,many,CASSEALGIATNEKLFF,TGTGCCAGCAGTGAAGCGTTGGGGATCGCCACTAATGAAAAACTGTTTTTT
TRBV19,TRBD2,TRBJ2-7,NA,CASSIDGAGGRYERYF,TGTGCCAGTAGTATAGATGGAGCGGGAGGGCGGTACGAGCGGTACTTC
TRBV25-1,NA,TRBJ2-7,few,CASSARTGTTYEQYF,TGTGCCAGCAGTGCCCGGACCGGGACCACCTACGAGCAGTACTTC
TRBV6-5,NA,TRBJ2-3,NA,CASSYSRQATDTQYF,TGTGCCAGCAGTTACTCCCGGCAAGCCACAGATACGCAGTATTTT
TRBV4-3,NA,TRBJ2-5,NA,CASSQGGGLQETQYF,TGCGCCAGCAGCCAAGGGGGGGGCCTCCAAGAGACCCAGTACTTC
TRBV4-2,NA,TRBJ2-1,few,CASSQDLVGDGYYNEQFF,TGTGCCAGCAGCCAAGATCTGGTGGGGGACGGATACTACAATGAGCAGTTCTTC
TRBV28,NA,TRBJ1-1,NA,CASTLSWINTEAFF,TGTGCCAGCACCCTCTCTTGGATTAACACTGAAGCTTTCTTT
TRBV6-2/TRBV6-3,TRBD1,TRBJ1-1,many,CASSSTGESVTEAFF,TGTGCCAGCAGTTCGACAGGGGAGTCGGTCACTGAAGCTTTCTTT
TRBV10-3,TRBD2,TRBJ2-3,NA,CAISGGSGGLTDTQYF,TGTGCCATCAGTGGGGGTAGCGGGGGCCTCACAGATACGCAGTATTTT
TRBV7-8,TRBD1,TRBJ1-2,few,CASSSLRDREGF,TGTGCCAGCAGCTCCCTCAGGGACAGGGAAGGATTC